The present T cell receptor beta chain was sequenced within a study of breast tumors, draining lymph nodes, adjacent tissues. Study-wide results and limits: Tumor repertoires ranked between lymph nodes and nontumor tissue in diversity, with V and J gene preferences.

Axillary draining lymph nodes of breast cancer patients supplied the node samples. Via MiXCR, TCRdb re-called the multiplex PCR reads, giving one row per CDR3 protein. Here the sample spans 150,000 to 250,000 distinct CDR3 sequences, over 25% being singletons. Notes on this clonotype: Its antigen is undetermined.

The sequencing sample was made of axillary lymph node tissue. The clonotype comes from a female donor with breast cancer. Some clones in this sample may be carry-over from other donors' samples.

CDR3 sequence: CASSPQAPTDTQYF. DNA for the CDR3: TGTGCCAGCTCACCCCAAGCCCCCACAGATACGCAGTATTTT. The chain links TRBV18 to TRBJ2-3, with D unresolved. The CDR3 has 14 residues. The germline gives CDR1 KGHSH, CDR2 LQKENI. V lost 3 bases to trimming and J lost 2 bases, with 9 bases between them.